Only a few counts were recorded for the clone carrying this T cell receptor beta chain. Its antigen is unidentified. Sequencing was performed with immunoSEQ multiplex PCR; in TCRdb, only in-frame clones are kept and a portion is missing. The sample carries roughly 100,000 clones, about 90% recorded once. The data were obtained in a study of OX40 agonist ivuxolimab in advanced cancers. Study-wide context: Hepatocellular carcinoma, melanoma, renal cell or head and neck cancer was diagnosed in the dose-escalation patients.

The germline V gene has CDR1 LGHNA and CDR2 YNFKEQ. The CDR3 covers 15 residues. Trimming stripped 0 bases from V and 4 bases from J, with 10 bases between. Points from the study as a whole: At 0.1 to 3.0 mg/kg, clonal expansion of CD4+ and CD8+ blood T cells had occurred by week 6. Researchers report that CD8+ T cells had, on average, more expanded clones than CD4+.

This TCR was recovered from an adult with an advanced solid tumor such as melanoma, head and neck, liver or kidney cancer. The chain links TRBV4-2 to TRBJ2-1; TRBD2 might be the D (5 bases). This specimen was CD4+ or CD8+ T cells sorted from blood, taken in a trial of the OX40 agonist ivuxolimab. The CDR3 coding sequence is TGTGCCAGCAGCCAAGATGGGAGACTTTACAATGAGCAGTTCTTC. It translates to CASSQDGRLYNEQFF.